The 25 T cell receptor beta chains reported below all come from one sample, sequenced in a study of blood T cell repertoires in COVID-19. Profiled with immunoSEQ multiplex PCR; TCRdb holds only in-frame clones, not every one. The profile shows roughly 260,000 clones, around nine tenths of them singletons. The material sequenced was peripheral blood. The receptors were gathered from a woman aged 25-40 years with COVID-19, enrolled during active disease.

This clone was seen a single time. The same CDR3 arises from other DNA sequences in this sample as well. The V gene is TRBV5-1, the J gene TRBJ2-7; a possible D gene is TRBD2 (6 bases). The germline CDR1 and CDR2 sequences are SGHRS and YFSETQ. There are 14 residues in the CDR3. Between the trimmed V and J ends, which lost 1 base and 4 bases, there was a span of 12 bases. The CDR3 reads CASSLTGSPYEQYF. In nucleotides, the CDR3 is TGCGCCAGCAGCTTGACCGGGAGCCCTTACGAGCAGTACTTC. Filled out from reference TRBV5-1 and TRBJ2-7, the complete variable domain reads KAGVTQTPRYLIKTRGQQVTLSCSPISGHRSVSWYQQTPGQGLQFLFEYFSETQRNKGNFPGRFSGRQFSNSRSEMNVSTLELGDSALYLCASSLTGSPYEQYFGPGTRLTVT.

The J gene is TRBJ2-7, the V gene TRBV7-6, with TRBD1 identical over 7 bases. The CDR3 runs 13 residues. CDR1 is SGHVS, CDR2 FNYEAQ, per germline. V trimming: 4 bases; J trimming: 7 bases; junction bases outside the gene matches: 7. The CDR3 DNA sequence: TGTGCCAGCAGCTCTAGACAGGGATGGGAGCAGTACTTC. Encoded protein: CASSSRQGWEQYF.

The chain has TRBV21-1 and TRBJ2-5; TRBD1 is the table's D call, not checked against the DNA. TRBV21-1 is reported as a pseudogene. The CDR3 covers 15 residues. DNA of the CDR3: TGTGCCAGCAAACCCCGGGACAGGGGGCTAAAGACCCAGTACTTC. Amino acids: CASKPRDRGLKTQYF.

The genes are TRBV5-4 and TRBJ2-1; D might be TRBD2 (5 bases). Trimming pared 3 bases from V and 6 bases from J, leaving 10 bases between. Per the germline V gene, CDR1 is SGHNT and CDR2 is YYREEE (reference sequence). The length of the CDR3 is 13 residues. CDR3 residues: CASSSPGSNEQFF. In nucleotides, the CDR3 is TGTGCCAGCAGCTCTCCGGGGAGCAATGAGCAGTTCTTC. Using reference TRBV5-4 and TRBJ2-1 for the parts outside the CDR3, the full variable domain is ETGVTQSPTHLIKTRGQQVTLRCSSQSGHNTVSWYQQALGQGPQFIFQYYREEENGRGNFPPRFSGLQFPNYSSELNVNALELDDSALYLCASSSPGSNEQFFGPGTRLTVL.

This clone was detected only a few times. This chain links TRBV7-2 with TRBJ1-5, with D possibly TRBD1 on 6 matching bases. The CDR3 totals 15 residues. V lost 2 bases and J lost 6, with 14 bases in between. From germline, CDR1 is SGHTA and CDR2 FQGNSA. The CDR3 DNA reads TGTGCCAGCAGCTTAAAGGCAGGGGATCTTCAGCCCCAGCATTTT. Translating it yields CASSLKAGDLQPQHF.

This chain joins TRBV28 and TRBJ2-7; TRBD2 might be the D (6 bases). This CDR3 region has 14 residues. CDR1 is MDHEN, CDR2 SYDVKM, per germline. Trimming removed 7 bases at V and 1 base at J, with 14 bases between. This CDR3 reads CASTTTSTSYEQYF. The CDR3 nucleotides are TGTGCCAGCACGACCACTAGCACTTCCTACGAGCAGTACTTC.

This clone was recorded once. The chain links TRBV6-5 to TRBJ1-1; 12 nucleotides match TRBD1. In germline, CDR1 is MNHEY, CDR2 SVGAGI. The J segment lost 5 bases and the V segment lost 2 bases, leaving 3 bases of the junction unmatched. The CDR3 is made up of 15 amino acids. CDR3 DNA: TGTGCCAGCAGTTACGGGACAGGGGGCTGGACTGAAGCTTTCTTT. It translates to CASSYGTGGWTEAFF.

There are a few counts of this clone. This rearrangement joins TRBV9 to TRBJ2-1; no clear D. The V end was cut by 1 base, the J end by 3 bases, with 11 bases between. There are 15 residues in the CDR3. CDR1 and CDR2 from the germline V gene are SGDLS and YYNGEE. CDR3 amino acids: CASSVRSGFYNEQFF. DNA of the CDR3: TGTGCCAGCAGCGTACGGTCAGGATTCTACAATGAGCAGTTCTTC.

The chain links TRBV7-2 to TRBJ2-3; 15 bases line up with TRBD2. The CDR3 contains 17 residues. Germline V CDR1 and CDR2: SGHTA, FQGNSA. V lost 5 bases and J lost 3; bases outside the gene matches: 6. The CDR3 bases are TGTGCCAGCAGCCAACCGGGACTAGCGGGAGGAACAGATACGCAGTATTTT. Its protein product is CASSQPGLAGGTDTQYF. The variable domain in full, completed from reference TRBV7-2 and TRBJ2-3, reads GAGVSQSPSNKVTEKGKDVELRCDPISGHTALYWYRQSLGQGLEFLIYFQGNSAPDKSGLPSDRFSAERTGGSVSTLTIQRTQQEDSAVYLCASSQPGLAGGTDTQYFGPGTRLTVL.

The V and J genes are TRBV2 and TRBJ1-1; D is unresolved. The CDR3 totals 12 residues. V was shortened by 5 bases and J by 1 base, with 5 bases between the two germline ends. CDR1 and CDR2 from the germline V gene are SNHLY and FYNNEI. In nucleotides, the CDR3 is TGTGCCAGCAGTTACACGAACACTGAAGCTTTCTTT. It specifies CASSYTNTEAFF. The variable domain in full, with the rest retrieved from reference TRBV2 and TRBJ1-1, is EPEVTQTPSHQVTQMGQEVILRCVPISNHLYFYWYRQILGQKVEFLVSFYNNEISEKSEIFDDQFSVERPDGSNFTLKIRSTKLEDSAMYFCASSYTNTEAFFGQGTRLTVV.

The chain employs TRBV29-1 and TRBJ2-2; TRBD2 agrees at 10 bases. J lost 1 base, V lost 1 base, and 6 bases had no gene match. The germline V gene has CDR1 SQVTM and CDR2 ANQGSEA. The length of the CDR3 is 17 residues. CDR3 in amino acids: CSVEGTSGMGNTGELFF. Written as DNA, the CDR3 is TGCAGCGTTGAAGGCACTAGCGGGATGGGGAACACCGGGGAGCTGTTTTTT.

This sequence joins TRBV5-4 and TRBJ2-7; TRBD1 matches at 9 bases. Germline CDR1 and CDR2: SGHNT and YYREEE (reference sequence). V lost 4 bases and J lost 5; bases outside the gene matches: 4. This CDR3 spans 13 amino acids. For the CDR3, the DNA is TGTGCCAGCAGCCCGGACAGGGGCCACGAGCAGTACTTC. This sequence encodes CASSPDRGHEQYF.

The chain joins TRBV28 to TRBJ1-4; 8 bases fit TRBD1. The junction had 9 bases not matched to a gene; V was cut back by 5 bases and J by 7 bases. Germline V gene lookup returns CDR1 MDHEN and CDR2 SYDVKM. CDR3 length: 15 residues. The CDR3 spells CASSARTGFTEKLFF. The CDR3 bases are TGTGCCAGCAGTGCACGGACAGGGTTCACTGAAAAACTGTTTTTT.

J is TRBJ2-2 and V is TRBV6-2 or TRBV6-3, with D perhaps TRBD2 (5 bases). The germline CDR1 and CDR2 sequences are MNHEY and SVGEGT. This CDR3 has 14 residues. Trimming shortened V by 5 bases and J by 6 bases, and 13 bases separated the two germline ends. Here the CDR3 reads CASSLTRNSGELFF. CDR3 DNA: TGTGCCAGCAGTCTCACTAGGAATTCCGGGGAGCTGTTTTTT.

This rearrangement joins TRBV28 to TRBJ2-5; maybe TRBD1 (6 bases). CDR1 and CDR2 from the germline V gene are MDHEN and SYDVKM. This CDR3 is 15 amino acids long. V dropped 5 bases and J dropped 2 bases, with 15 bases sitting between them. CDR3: CASSAQGLAQETQYF. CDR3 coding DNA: TGTGCCAGCAGTGCCCAGGGGTTGGCGCAAGAGACCCAGTACTTC.

CDR3 region: CASSLSGATGELFF. The CDR3, as DNA: TGTGCCAGCTCACTTAGCGGGGCCACCGGGGAGCTGTTTTTT. The chain joins TRBV18 to TRBJ2-2, with 8 nucleotides matching TRBD2. There are 14 residues in the CDR3. J was trimmed by 4 bases and V by 4 bases; bases with no gene match: 2. The germline V gene encodes CDR1 KGHSH and CDR2 LQKENI.

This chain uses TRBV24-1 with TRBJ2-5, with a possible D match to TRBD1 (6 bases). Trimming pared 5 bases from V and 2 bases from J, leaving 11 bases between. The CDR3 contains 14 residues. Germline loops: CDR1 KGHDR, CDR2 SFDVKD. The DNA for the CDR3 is TGTGCCACCAGTGCCCTGGACAGTCAAGAGACCCAGTACTTC. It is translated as CATSALDSQETQYF.

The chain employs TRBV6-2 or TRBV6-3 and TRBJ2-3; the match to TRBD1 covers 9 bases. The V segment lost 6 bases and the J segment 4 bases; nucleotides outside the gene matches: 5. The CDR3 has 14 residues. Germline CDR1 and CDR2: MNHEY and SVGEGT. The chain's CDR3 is CASSRDRESDTQYF. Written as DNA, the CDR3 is TGTGCCAGCAGCCGGGACAGGGAATCAGATACGCAGTATTTT.

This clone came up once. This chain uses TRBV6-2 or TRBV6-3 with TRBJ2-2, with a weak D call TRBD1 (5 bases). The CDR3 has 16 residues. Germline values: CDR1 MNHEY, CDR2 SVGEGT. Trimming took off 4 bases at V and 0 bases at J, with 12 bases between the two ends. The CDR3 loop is CASSLLQAANTGELFF. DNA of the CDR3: TGTGCCAGCAGTTTACTACAGGCCGCGAACACCGGGGAGCTGTTTTTT.

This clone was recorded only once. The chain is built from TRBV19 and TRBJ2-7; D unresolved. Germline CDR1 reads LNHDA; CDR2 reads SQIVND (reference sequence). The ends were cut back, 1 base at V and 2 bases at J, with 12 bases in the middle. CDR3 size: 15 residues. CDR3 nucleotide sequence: TGTGCCAGTAGTATAGGAACCCAGTGGCCCTACGAGCAGTACTTC. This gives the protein CASSIGTQWPYEQYF.

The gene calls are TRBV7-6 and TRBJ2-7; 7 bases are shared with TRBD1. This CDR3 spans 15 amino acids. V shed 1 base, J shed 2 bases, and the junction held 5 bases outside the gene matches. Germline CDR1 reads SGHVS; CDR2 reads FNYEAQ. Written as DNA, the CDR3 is TGTGCCAGCAGCTTAGGTGGGACAGCAACCTACGAGCAGTACTTC. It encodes CASSLGGTATYEQYF.

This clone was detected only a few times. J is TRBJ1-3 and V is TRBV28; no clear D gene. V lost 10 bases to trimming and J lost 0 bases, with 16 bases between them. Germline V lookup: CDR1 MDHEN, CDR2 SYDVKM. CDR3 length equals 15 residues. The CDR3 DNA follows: TGTGCCACTAACGCCGACATATCCTCTGGAAACACCATATATTTT. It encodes CATNADISSGNTIYF.

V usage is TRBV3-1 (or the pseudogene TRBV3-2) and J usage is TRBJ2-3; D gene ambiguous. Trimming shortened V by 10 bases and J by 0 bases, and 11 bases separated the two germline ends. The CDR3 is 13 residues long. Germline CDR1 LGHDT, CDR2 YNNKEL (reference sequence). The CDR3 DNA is TGTGCCACCCGAACATCTAGCACAGATACGCAGTATTTT. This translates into CATRTSSTDTQYF.

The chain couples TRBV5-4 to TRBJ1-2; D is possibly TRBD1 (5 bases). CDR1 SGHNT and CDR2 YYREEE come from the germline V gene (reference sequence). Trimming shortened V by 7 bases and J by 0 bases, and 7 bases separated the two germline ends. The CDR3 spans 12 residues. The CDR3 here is CASAGANYGYTF. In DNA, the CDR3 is TGTGCCAGCGCGGGGGCTAACTATGGCTACACCTTC.

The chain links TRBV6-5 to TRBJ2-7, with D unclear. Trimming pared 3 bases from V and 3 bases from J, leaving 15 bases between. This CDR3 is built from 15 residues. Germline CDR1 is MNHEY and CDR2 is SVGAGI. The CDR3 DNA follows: TGTGCCAGCAGTTATGCAAAAAGCTTCTTCTACGAGCAGTACTTC. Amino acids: CASSYAKSFFYEQYF.